The next 6 T cell receptor beta chains were all read from a single sample in a study of blood T cell repertoires in COVID-19. Here immunoSEQ multiplex PCR was the method, and the copy in TCRdb shows in-frame clones only, minus some. The sample gives approximately 310,000 clones, 80% to 90% of which show up once; approximately 8% is in the top ten. Material: peripheral blood. These receptors were taken from a woman aged 45-65 years who had recovered from COVID-19.

The gene calls are TRBV9 and TRBJ2-1; 12 bases are a match to TRBD2. Germline V CDR1 and CDR2: SGDLS, YYNGEE. V was pared by 1 base and J by 3 bases, with 8 bases of the junction left unmatched. The CDR3 extends over 18 amino acids. Here the CDR3 reads CASSVRLAGGRSYNEQFF. DNA for the CDR3: TGTGCCAGCAGCGTACGTCTAGCGGGAGGGAGAAGCTACAATGAGCAGTTCTTC.

The gene calls are TRBV12-5 and TRBJ2-2, with D perhaps matching TRBD1 (5 bases). The germline CDR1 and CDR2 sequences are LGHNT and FRNRAP. The CDR3 is made up of 14 amino acids. V gave up 1 base and J gave up 5 bases, with 8 bases separating them. In nucleotides, the CDR3 is TGTGCTAGTGGTTTGGGGGGCCTTACCGGGGAGCTGTTTTTT. Translating gives CASGLGGLTGELFF. Drawing the rest from reference TRBV12-5 and TRBJ2-2, the complete variable domain is DARVTQTPRHKVTEMGQEVTMRCQPILGHNTVFWYRQTMMQGLELLAYFRNRAPLDDSGMPKDRFSAEMPDATLATLKIQPSEPRDSAVYFCASGLGGLTGELFFGEGSRLTVL.

The rearrangement uses TRBV29-1 and TRBJ1-2; no firm D call. CDR3 size: 12 residues. The germline gives CDR1 SQVTM, CDR2 ANQGSEA. Trimming pared 4 bases from V and 3 bases from J, leaving 9 bases between. CDR3 DNA: TGCAGCGTTGCCGGAGACCACTATGGCTACACCTTC. Translated: CSVAGDHYGYTF.

The genes are TRBV3-1 (or the pseudogene TRBV3-2) and TRBJ2-6; 8 nucleotides match TRBD2. The CDR3 extends over 19 amino acids. With 7 bases clipped from V and 2 bases from J, the junction kept 16 bases outside the gene matches. The germline V gene encodes CDR1 LGHDT and CDR2 YNNKEL (reference sequence). The CDR3 DNA is TGTGCCAGCACCAGTTATTCGGGGGGGCGCTTGGCTGGGGCCAACGTCCTGACTTTC. Protein sequence: CASTSYSGGRLAGANVLTF.

This chain connects TRBV10-1 to TRBJ1-1; D perhaps matches TRBD1 (5 bases). In germline, CDR1 is WNHNN, CDR2 SYGVQD (reference sequence). V was cut by 5 bases and J by 11 bases, with 15 bases left in between. CDR3 length equals 12 residues. The CDR3 bases are TGCGCCAGCAGTCCCGCGGGGGGGTTGGCTTTCTTT. Translated: CASSPAGGLAFF.

The gene calls are TRBV28 and TRBJ2-7; 9 positions agree with TRBD1. V shed 6 bases and J 6 bases; nucleotides not matched to a gene: 15. The CDR3 consists of 16 residues. In germline, CDR1 is MDHEN, CDR2 SYDVKM. The CDR3 DNA reads as TGTGCCAGCAGCATTAGGTGGGGACAGGGAGCAAGCGAGCAGTACTTC. It yields the protein CASSIRWGQGASEQYF.